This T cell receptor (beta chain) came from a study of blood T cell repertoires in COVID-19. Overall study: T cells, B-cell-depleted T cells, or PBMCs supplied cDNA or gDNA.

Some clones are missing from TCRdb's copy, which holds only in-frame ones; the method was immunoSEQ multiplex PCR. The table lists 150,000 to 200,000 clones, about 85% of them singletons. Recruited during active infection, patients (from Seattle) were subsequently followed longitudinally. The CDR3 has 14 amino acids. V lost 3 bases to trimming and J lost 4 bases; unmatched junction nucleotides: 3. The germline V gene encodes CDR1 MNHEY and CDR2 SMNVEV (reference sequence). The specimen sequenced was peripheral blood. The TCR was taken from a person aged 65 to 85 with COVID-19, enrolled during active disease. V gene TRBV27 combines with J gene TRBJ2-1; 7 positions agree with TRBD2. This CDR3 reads CASSFGGGYNEQFF. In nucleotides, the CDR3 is TGTGCCAGCAGTTTCGGCGGGGGATACAATGAGCAGTTCTTC.